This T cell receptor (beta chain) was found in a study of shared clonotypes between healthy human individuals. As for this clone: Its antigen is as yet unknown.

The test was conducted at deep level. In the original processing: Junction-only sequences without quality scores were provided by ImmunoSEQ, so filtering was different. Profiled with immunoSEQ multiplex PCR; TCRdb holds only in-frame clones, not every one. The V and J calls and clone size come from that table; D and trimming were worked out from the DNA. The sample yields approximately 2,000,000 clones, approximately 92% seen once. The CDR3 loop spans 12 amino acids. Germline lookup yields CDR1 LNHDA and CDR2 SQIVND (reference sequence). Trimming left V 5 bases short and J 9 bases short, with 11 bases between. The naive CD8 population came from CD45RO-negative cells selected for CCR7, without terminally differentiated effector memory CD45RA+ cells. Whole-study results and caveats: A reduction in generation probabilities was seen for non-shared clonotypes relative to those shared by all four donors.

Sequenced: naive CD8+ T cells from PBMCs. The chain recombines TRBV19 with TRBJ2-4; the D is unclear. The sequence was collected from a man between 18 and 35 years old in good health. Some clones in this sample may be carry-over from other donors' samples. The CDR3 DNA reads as TGTGCCAGTAGTGATGGTTCAGGCATTCAGTACTTC. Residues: CASSDGSGIQYF.